A single sample gave rise to the 20 T cell receptor beta chains below, sequenced in a study of cytomegalovirus exposure and HLA in healthy donors. The primer mix had 60 Vbeta and 13 Jbeta primers. Profiling relied on immunoSEQ multiplex PCR, and the TCRdb table lists in-frame clones only, not all of them. The data show tens of thousands of clones, with around 10% seen just once and about 24% held by the top ten. Sequencing was done on a sample of PBMCs. The receptor source for this set is a man in his sixties in good health and CMV-seropositive.

This chain uses TRBV5-1 with TRBJ1-2; D unresolved. Germline CDR1 and CDR2: SGHRS and YFSETQ. This CDR3 has 13 amino acids. The germline V and J ends were trimmed by 0 bases and 8 bases, with 11 bases remaining between them. CDR3 DNA: TGCGCCAGCAGCTTGGAGTTTGGCCAAGGCTACACCTTC. Protein sequence: CASSLEFGQGYTF.

The chain is built from TRBV30 and TRBJ1-5, with D perhaps TRBD1 (6 bases). The CDR3 length is 14 residues. CDR1 is GTSNPN and CDR2 is SVGIG in the germline V gene (reference sequence). Trimming took off 0 bases at V and 6 bases at J, with 12 bases between the two ends. CDR3 nucleotide sequence: TGTGCCTGGAGTGTTGGGGGGGCGAGTCAGCCCCAGCATTTT. Protein product: CAWSVGGASQPQHF. The entire variable domain, with the rest obtained from reference TRBV30 and TRBJ1-5, is as follows: SQTIHQWPATLVQPVGSPLSLECTVEGTSNPNLYWYRQAAGRGLQLLFYSVGIGQISSEVPQNLSASRPQDRQFILSSKKLLLSDSGFYLCAWSVGGASQPQHFGDGTRLSIL.

The chain employs TRBV18 and TRBJ2-5; no definite D call. The CDR3 runs to 14 residues. The germline V and J ends were trimmed by 3 bases and 7 bases, with 15 bases remaining between them. The germline gives CDR1 KGHSH, CDR2 LQKENI. The CDR3 protein is CASSPYDSLRTQYF. DNA for the CDR3: TGTGCCAGCTCACCTTACGACTCCCTGAGGACCCAGTACTTC.

This clone was counted between two and nine times. This rearrangement joins TRBV7-3 to TRBJ1-1; 7 bases fit TRBD1. Trimming at V came to 2 bases and at J to 0 bases, leaving 9 bases not matched to a gene. Germline CDR1 is SGHTA and CDR2 is FQGTGA. The CDR3 length is 17 residues. The CDR3 loop reads CASSLGDRTFMNTEAFF. As DNA, the CDR3 is TGTGCCAGCAGCTTAGGGGACAGAACCTTCATGAACACTGAAGCTTTCTTT.

This clone has only a few counts. CDR3: CAISGGGAGNEQFF. For the CDR3, the DNA is TGTGCCATCAGTGGAGGGGGCGCGGGGAATGAGCAGTTCTTC. The chain carries TRBV10-3 and TRBJ2-1; TRBD1 is a possible D gene (7 bases). Germline-derived CDR1 and CDR2 are ENHRY and SYGVKD. Trimming pared 4 bases from V and 7 bases from J, leaving 14 bases between. The CDR3 covers 14 residues.

This clone showed up many times. This chain joins TRBV6-1 and TRBJ1-1; 7 nucleotides match TRBD1. V was clipped by 7 bases and J by 0 bases; unmatched bases: 8. Germline V CDR1 and CDR2: MNHNS, SASEGT. CDR3 size: 15 residues. The CDR3: CASNLGQSMNTEAFF. CDR3 DNA: TGTGCCAGCAACTTGGGACAGTCCATGAACACTGAAGCTTTCTTT.

This clone has a handful of counts. The chain is built from TRBV4-1 and TRBJ2-1; 13 positions match TRBD2. From germline, CDR1 is MGHRA and CDR2 YSYEKL. The CDR3 spans 15 residues. Trimming at V came to 4 bases and at J to 8 bases, leaving 5 bases not matched to a gene. DNA for the CDR3: TGCGCCAGCAGCCCTGGGACTAGCGGGGTGGATGAGCAGTTCTTC. Translated: CASSPGTSGVDEQFF.

V usage is TRBV5-1 and J usage is TRBJ1-2, with TRBD1 as a possible D gene (5 bases). With 3 bases removed from V and 4 bases from J, the gap between germline ends came to 13 bases. Germline loops: CDR1 SGHRS, CDR2 YFSETQ. The CDR3 is made up of 14 amino acids. CDR3 in amino acids: CASSWGRGGYGYTF. The CDR3 nucleotides are TGCGCCAGCAGCTGGGGACGGGGGGGCTATGGCTACACCTTC.

The J gene is TRBJ2-1, the V gene TRBV29-1; 14 nucleotides match TRBD2. The CDR3 length is 14 residues. The V gene end was trimmed by 7 bases and the J gene end by 7 bases; junction bases not matched to a gene: 6. CDR1 and CDR2 from the germline V gene are SQVTM and ANQGSEA. CDR3 amino acids: CSARLAGGGNEQFF. The CDR3 DNA follows: TGCAGCGCCAGACTAGCGGGAGGGGGGAATGAGCAGTTCTTC.

This rearrangement joins TRBV5-1 to TRBJ2-3, with D hard to call. The CDR3 consists of 15 residues. Germline assignment: CDR1 SGHRS and CDR2 YFSETQ. Trimming removed 2 bases from V and 2 bases from J, with 12 bases in between. The CDR3 bases are TGCGCCAGCAGCTTCTTTCATGCGGACACAGATACGCAGTATTTT. Translating gives CASSFFHADTDTQYF. Full variable domain (remainder filled in from reference TRBV5-1 and TRBJ2-3): KAGVTQTPRYLIKTRGQQVTLSCSPISGHRSVSWYQQTPGQGLQFLFEYFSETQRNKGNFPGRFSGRQFSNSRSEMNVSTLELGDSALYLCASSFFHADTDTQYFGPGTRLTVL.

Regarding this clone: Other DNA sequences in the same sample also yield this CDR3. This sequence joins TRBV5-1 and TRBJ1-1, with D maybe TRBD1 (6 bases). V was trimmed by 0 bases and J by 2 bases, leaving 8 bases between them. The CDR3 sequence is 14 residues long. The germline CDR1 and CDR2 sequences are SGHRS and YFSETQ. Written as DNA, the CDR3 is TGCGCCAGCAGCTTGGGACAGGTAAACACTGAAGCTTTCTTT. Protein sequence: CASSLGQVNTEAFF. Full variable domain (rest looked up from reference TRBV5-1 and TRBJ1-1): KAGVTQTPRYLIKTRGQQVTLSCSPISGHRSVSWYQQTPGQGLQFLFEYFSETQRNKGNFPGRFSGRQFSNSRSEMNVSTLELGDSALYLCASSLGQVNTEAFFGQGTRLTVV.

V gene TRBV15 combines with J gene TRBJ1-4; a possible D gene is TRBD1 (6 bases). The germline V gene encodes CDR1 LNHNV and CDR2 YYDKDF (reference sequence). With 4 bases removed from V and 0 bases from J, the gap between germline ends came to 15 bases. The CDR3 length is 17 residues. For the CDR3, the DNA is TGTGCCACCAGCATTTCCGGGACACCGTCAACTAATGAAAAACTGTTTTTT. Protein: CATSISGTPSTNEKLFF.

The rearrangement uses TRBV2 and TRBJ1-6, with 9 bases that match TRBD1. CDR1 is SNHLY, CDR2 FYNNEI, per germline. J gave up 7 bases and V 6 bases, and 4 bases lay outside the gene matches. CDR3 length equals 14 residues. The CDR3 reads CASSGTGRNSPLHF. The CDR3 DNA is TGTGCCAGCAGCGGGACAGGGAGGAATTCACCCCTCCACTTT.

This clone appeared a few times. CDR3 residues: CASGRDIHEQYF. The CDR3 coding sequence is TGTGCCAGCGGAAGGGACATCCACGAGCAGTACTTC. The rearrangement joins TRBV6-1 to TRBJ2-7; weak D call: TRBD1 (6 bases). Trimming removed 8 bases at V and 5 bases at J, with 13 bases between. This CDR3 has 12 amino acids. CDR1 is MNHNS, CDR2 SASEGT, per germline.

The sample holds a few counts of this clone. The chain has TRBV9 and TRBJ1-3; possibly TRBD1 for D (6 bases). CDR1 and CDR2 from the germline V gene are SGDLS and YYNGEE. V was clipped by 4 bases and J by 4 bases, with 15 bases between them. This CDR3 has 15 amino acids. The CDR3 loop reads CASSPRGFSGNTIYF. The CDR3 DNA follows: TGTGCCAGCAGCCCCAGGGGTTTTTCCGGAAACACCATATATTTT.

CDR3 residues: CASSLGDRNQETQYF. The CDR3 DNA is TGTGCCAGCAGCTTGGGGGACAGGAACCAAGAGACCCAGTACTTC. The V and J genes are TRBV5-8 and TRBJ2-5; 8 positions agree with TRBD1. There are 15 residues in the CDR3. CDR1 is SGHTS, CDR2 YDEGEE, per germline. The J segment lost 0 bases and the V segment lost 0 bases, leaving 1 base of the junction unmatched.

This clone was seen a handful of times. Different DNA sequences within this sample yield the same CDR3. The chain employs TRBV5-1 and TRBJ1-3; D possibly corresponds to TRBD1 (6 bases). V gave up 0 bases and J gave up 0 bases, with 13 bases separating them. In germline, CDR1 is SGHRS, CDR2 YFSETQ. The CDR3 loop spans 17 amino acids. The CDR3 region has the DNA TGCGCCAGCAGCTTGGATGGGACACCGAGCTCTGGAAACACCATATATTTT. It specifies CASSLDGTPSSGNTIYF.

This clone turned up a few times. This chain uses TRBV6-1 with TRBJ1-4; D may be TRBD1 (5 bases). V lost 5 bases and J 3 bases, leaving 10 bases between the germline ends. CDR1 MNHNS and CDR2 SASEGT come from the germline V gene. The CDR3 extends over 14 amino acids. Written as DNA, the CDR3 is TGTGCCAGCAGTCAGGGACTTGCTAATGAAAAACTGTTTTTT. Translation gives CASSQGLANEKLFF.

The V gene is TRBV14, the J gene TRBJ2-5; D may be TRBD2 (6 bases). This CDR3 comprises 15 residues. Germline lookup yields CDR1 SGHDN and CDR2 FVKESK. V lost 3 bases, J lost 5 bases, and 16 bases lay in between. The CDR3, as DNA: TGTGCCAGCAGCCAGGGGGGACTCACTCGCGAGACCCAGTACTTC. Encoded protein: CASSQGGLTRETQYF.

The chain carries TRBV7-9 and TRBJ2-1, with a possible D match to TRBD1 (5 bases). CDR3 length equals 19 residues. Germline V gene data show CDR1 as SEHNR and CDR2 as FQNEAQ (reference sequence). Between the trimmed V and J ends, which lost 5 bases and 2 bases, there was a span of 25 bases. The CDR3 here is CASSPTKGAVQGAYNEQFF. CDR3 coding DNA: TGTGCCAGCAGCCCAACTAAAGGGGCTGTCCAAGGCGCCTACAATGAGCAGTTCTTC.